The TCR beta chain under discussion was sequenced for a study of blood T cell repertoires in COVID-19. Per the authors' pipeline: Researchers report that nucleated cell counts were estimated from reference gene primer amplification. Assay: immunoSEQ multiplex PCR; the TCRdb copy retains only in-frame clones and omits some. V and J calls and clone size come straight from that table; D and trimming were deduced from the DNA. The table includes about 120,000 clones, roughly 85% detected once. Trimming stripped 1 base from V and 6 bases from J, with 19 bases between. The CDR3 spans 17 residues. Germline-derived CDR1 and CDR2 are MGHRA and YSYEKL.

Specimen: peripheral blood. The rearrangement uses TRBV4-1 and TRBJ2-1, with D tentatively TRBD1 (5 bases). The sequence came from a middle-aged man with acute or convalescent COVID-19. The DNA for the CDR3 is TGCGCCAGCAGCCAAGCTGGGGCAGGGCAGTTCCCCAATGAGCAGTTCTTC. As protein: CASSQAGAGQFPNEQFF.